This T cell receptor (beta chain) was retrieved from a study of T cell repertoires in aging, cancer and after chemotherapy. Study-level results: Lymphoid organ infiltration in hematological cancer patients may impair thymic emigration or peripheral T cell expansion. No conclusions about immunological memory after chemotherapy can be drawn from the repertoire data. Rebound thymic output was suggested by rising median generation probability during chemotherapy in each cancer cohort. Healthy donors lost TCR diversity with age mainly through richness, cancer patients through richness and evenness.

V was shortened by 5 bases and J by 1 base, with 16 bases between the two germline ends. Per germline, CDR1 SGHDT and CDR2 YYEEEE. This CDR3 has 16 residues. The table lists this clonotype with a count of one. Its antigen is not identified. Multiplex touch-down PCR with TRB-A/B primers amplified rearranged V-D-J TRB sequences. Each CDR3 protein is one row after TCRdb ran MiXCR on the multiplex PCR reads. Among several thousand distinct CDR3 sequences listed, roughly 45% were seen once. Peripheral blood genomic DNA, not sorted cells or RNA, was the template. V usage is TRBV5-6 and J usage is TRBJ1-5, with D possibly TRBD1 on 6 matching bases. The sample taken for sequencing was blood. This TCR derives from a human donor with a blood cancer. The CDR3 sequence is CASRVEGGRSNQPQHF. The CDR3 coding sequence is TGTGCCAGCAGAGTGGAGGGGGGCCGGAGCAATCAGCCCCAGCATTTT.